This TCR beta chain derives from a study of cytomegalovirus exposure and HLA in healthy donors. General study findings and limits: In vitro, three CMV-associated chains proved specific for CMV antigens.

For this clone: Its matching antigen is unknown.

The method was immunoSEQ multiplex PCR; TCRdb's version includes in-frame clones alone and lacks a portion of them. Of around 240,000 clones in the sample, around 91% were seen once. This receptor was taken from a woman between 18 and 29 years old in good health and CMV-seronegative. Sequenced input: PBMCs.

CDR3 DNA sequence: TGCAGCGTTGGGATGACAGGGTTGGTCTATGGCTACACCTTC. Protein sequence: CSVGMTGLVYGYTF. The chain employs TRBV29-1 and TRBJ1-2, with 7 bases matching TRBD1. Trimming removed 4 bases from V and 4 bases from J; junction bases left unmatched: 9. The CDR3 length is 14 residues. Germline CDR1 is SQVTM and CDR2 is ANQGSEA.